Listed below are T cell receptor beta chains from one sample, sequenced in a study of OX40 agonist ivuxolimab in advanced cancers. TCRdb keeps only in-frame clones here, not all; method: immunoSEQ multiplex PCR. The data contain 30,000 to 45,000 clones, over 75% of them singletons. The material was CD4+ or CD8+ T cells sorted from blood, obtained in a trial of the OX40 agonist ivuxolimab. These receptors were collected from an adult with an advanced solid tumor such as melanoma, head and neck, liver or kidney cancer. Each CDR3 is given with its conserved first and last residue. Each record gives: J gene, D gene, V gene, clone size, CDR3 DNA, CDR3 protein. The D gene is left open where the match is weak. Rows give clone size only sometimes, using once, few, many, or a class for an expanded clone.

j_call: TRBJ2-5
d_call: TRBD2
v_call: TRBV4-2
clone_size: .
cdr3_nt: TGTGCCAGCAGCCCGCGGGGGGGGAAGGACCAAGAGACCCAGTACTTC
cdr3_aa: CASSPRGGKDQETQYF

j_call: TRBJ2-1
d_call: .
v_call: TRBV5-8
clone_size: .
cdr3_nt: TGTGCCAGCAGCCAAGAGCCTGGCCCTAACTACAATGAGCAGTTCTTC
cdr3_aa: CASSQEPGPNYNEQFF

j_call: TRBJ2-7
d_call: .
v_call: TRBV4-2
clone_size: few
cdr3_nt: TGTGCCAGCAGCCAAGAACCTTCGGACGAGCAGTACTTC
cdr3_aa: CASSQEPSDEQYF

j_call: TRBJ2-2
d_call: .
v_call: TRBV19
clone_size: .
cdr3_nt: TGTGCCAGTAGAGTGGCTGACTACACCGGGGAGCTGTTTTTT
cdr3_aa: CASRVADYTGELFF

j_call: TRBJ1-6
d_call: .
v_call: TRBV9
clone_size: .
cdr3_nt: TGTGCCAGCAGCCCCGAGCTTTCACCCCTCCACTTT
cdr3_aa: CASSPELSPLHF

j_call: TRBJ2-7
d_call: .
v_call: TRBV10-2
clone_size: .
cdr3_nt: TGCGCCAGCAGTGTAGGTTCGGGGAACGAGCAGTACTTC
cdr3_aa: CASSVGSGNEQYF

j_call: TRBJ2-6
d_call: TRBD1
v_call: TRBV2
clone_size: .
cdr3_nt: TGTGCCAGCAGTGGGGACAGTCCCTCTGGGGCCAACGTCCTGACTTTC
cdr3_aa: CASSGDSPSGANVLTF

j_call: TRBJ2-2
d_call: .
v_call: TRBV19
clone_size: .
cdr3_nt: TGTGCCAGTAGGGGGATATCCACCGGGGAGCTGTTTTTT
cdr3_aa: CASRGISTGELFF

j_call: TRBJ2-7
d_call: .
v_call: TRBV4-2
clone_size: .
cdr3_nt: TGTGCCAGCAGCCAACCAGGGAGGGGGACCTACGAGCAGTACTTC
cdr3_aa: CASSQPGRGTYEQYF

j_call: TRBJ1-1
d_call: .
v_call: TRBV27
clone_size: .
cdr3_nt: TGTGCCAGCAGTTTAGGGAGGTCCACTGAAGCTTTCTTT
cdr3_aa: CASSLGRSTEAFF

j_call: TRBJ1-4
d_call: .
v_call: TRBV5-1
clone_size: once
cdr3_nt: TGCGCCAGCAGCTTGGAGTCTACGTACTCTAATGAAAAACTGTTTTTT
cdr3_aa: CASSLESTYSNEKLFF

j_call: TRBJ2-1
d_call: .
v_call: TRBV27
clone_size: .
cdr3_nt: TGTGCCAGCGGCCGGGCTAGTCCCAGCTCCTACAATGAGCAGTTCTTC
cdr3_aa: CASGRASPSSYNEQFF

j_call: TRBJ2-1
d_call: TRBD2
v_call: TRBV2
clone_size: .
cdr3_nt: TGTGCCAGCAGTGAATTCGGACTAGCGGGGGGGCCCGATGAGCAGTTCTTC
cdr3_aa: CASSEFGLAGGPDEQFF

j_call: TRBJ1-6
d_call: .
v_call: TRBV19
clone_size: .
cdr3_nt: TGTGCCAGTAGTACGCAATTCCAGGGACTCGATAATTCACCCCTCCACTTT
cdr3_aa: CASSTQFQGLDNSPLHF

j_call: TRBJ1-2
d_call: .
v_call: TRBV5-5
clone_size: .
cdr3_nt: TGTGCCAGCAGCTTGGGTGACAGGAACTATGGCTACACCTTC
cdr3_aa: CASSLGDRNYGYTF

j_call: TRBJ1-5
d_call: .
v_call: TRBV5-8
clone_size: .
cdr3_nt: TGTGCCAGCAGCTGGGAGGGACGGGGCAATCAGCCCCAGCATTTT
cdr3_aa: CASSWEGRGNQPQHF

j_call: TRBJ2-3
d_call: .
v_call: TRBV30
clone_size: .
cdr3_nt: TGTGCCTGGGAGGGGGGGGCCTCTTCGGTAGATACGCAGTATTTT
cdr3_aa: CAWEGGASSVDTQYF

j_call: TRBJ1-5
d_call: .
v_call: TRBV7-9
clone_size: .
cdr3_nt: TGTGCCAGCAGCCCTGGTAATCAGCCCCAGCATTTT
cdr3_aa: CASSPGNQPQHF

j_call: TRBJ2-6
d_call: .
v_call: TRBV25-1
clone_size: few
cdr3_nt: TGTGCCAGCAGTGGGTTGAACTCTGGGGCCAACGTCCTGACTTTC
cdr3_aa: CASSGLNSGANVLTF

j_call: TRBJ2-3
d_call: TRBD1
v_call: TRBV28
clone_size: .
cdr3_nt: TGTGCCAGCAGTTCCGGACAGGGATTTTTCACAGATACGCAGTATTTT
cdr3_aa: CASSSGQGFFTDTQYF

j_call: TRBJ1-2
d_call: .
v_call: TRBV29-1
clone_size: .
cdr3_nt: TGCAGCGTTGAAGACTGGGGGGGGCAGGCGAACTATGGCTACACCTTC
cdr3_aa: CSVEDWGGQANYGYTF

j_call: TRBJ1-5
d_call: .
v_call: TRBV5-8
clone_size: .
cdr3_nt: TGTGCCAGCAGCTTACGAGTAAACCAGCCCCAGCATTTT
cdr3_aa: CASSLRVNQPQHF

j_call: TRBJ2-6
d_call: .
v_call: TRBV11-3
clone_size: .
cdr3_nt: TGTGCCAGCAGCCCAGGGATCTCTGGGGCCAACGTCCTGACTTTC
cdr3_aa: CASSPGISGANVLTF

j_call: TRBJ1-5
d_call: TRBD1
v_call: TRBV19
clone_size: once
cdr3_nt: TGTGCCAGTAGTATTTGGACAGGGGATCAGCCCCAGCATTTT
cdr3_aa: CASSIWTGDQPQHF

j_call: TRBJ1-5
d_call: .
v_call: TRBV4-3
clone_size: .
cdr3_nt: TGCGCCAGCAGCCAAGAACGGCAGGGGAATCAGCCCCAGCATTTT
cdr3_aa: CASSQERQGNQPQHF

j_call: TRBJ1-1
d_call: .
v_call: TRBV4-3
clone_size: .
cdr3_nt: TGCGCCAGCAGCACAGTCAGGGCCCTGAACACTGAAGCTTTCTTT
cdr3_aa: CASSTVRALNTEAFF

j_call: TRBJ2-7
d_call: .
v_call: TRBV11-2
clone_size: .
cdr3_nt: TGTGCCAGCAGCTGGCCCTGGTCCTACGAGCAGTACTTC
cdr3_aa: CASSWPWSYEQYF

j_call: TRBJ2-7
d_call: TRBD1
v_call: TRBV7-6
clone_size: .
cdr3_nt: TGTGCCAGCAGCTCCCCTGACAGGGGCTTATTTGGGGATAAGCAGTACTTC
cdr3_aa: CASSSPDRGLFGDKQYF

j_call: TRBJ1-2
d_call: .
v_call: TRBV7-9
clone_size: .
cdr3_nt: TGTGCCAGCAGCTTAGAGGCCAGGGCCTATGGCTACACCTTC
cdr3_aa: CASSLEARAYGYTF

j_call: TRBJ2-7
d_call: TRBD2
v_call: TRBV5-4
clone_size: .
cdr3_nt: TGTGCCAGCAGCCCTGGGACTAGCGGGGGCGATATTTACGAGCAGTACTTC
cdr3_aa: CASSPGTSGGDIYEQYF

j_call: TRBJ2-3
d_call: .
v_call: TRBV6-5
clone_size: .
cdr3_nt: TGTGCCAGCAGTTACGTCAACACAGATACGCAGTATTTT
cdr3_aa: CASSYVNTDTQYF

j_call: TRBJ1-2
d_call: TRBD1
v_call: TRBV29-1
clone_size: .
cdr3_nt: TGCAGCGTTGAAGATCGACAGGGTGGCTACACCTTC
cdr3_aa: CSVEDRQGGYTF

j_call: TRBJ2-7
d_call: TRBD1
v_call: TRBV4-1
clone_size: .
cdr3_nt: TGCGCCAGCAGCCTCCGGGACAGGGGCGAGGCCTACGAGCAGTACTTC
cdr3_aa: CASSLRDRGEAYEQYF

j_call: TRBJ1-6
d_call: TRBD1
v_call: TRBV19
clone_size: .
cdr3_nt: TGTGCCAGTAGTATCCATGGGACAGTAAAAAGAGTACAGAATTCACCCCTCCACTTT
cdr3_aa: CASSIHGTVKRVQNSPLHF

j_call: TRBJ1-1
d_call: .
v_call: TRBV5-5
clone_size: .
cdr3_nt: TGTGCCAGCAGCCAAGCTGACGGCCTTCAAGCTTTCTTT
cdr3_aa: CASSQADGLQAFF

j_call: TRBJ2-7
d_call: .
v_call: TRBV13
clone_size: .
cdr3_nt: TGTGCCAGCAGCGAACTCGGGCAGGCCAATTACGAGCAGTACTTC
cdr3_aa: CASSELGQANYEQYF

j_call: TRBJ2-3
d_call: TRBD2
v_call: TRBV9
clone_size: .
cdr3_nt: TGTGCCAGCAGATCCGGGACTAGAAGTTCAGATACGCAGTATTTT
cdr3_aa: CASRSGTRSSDTQYF

j_call: TRBJ1-2
d_call: .
v_call: TRBV5-6
clone_size: .
cdr3_nt: TGTGCCAGCAGCCCCGGGACCAACTATGGCTACACCTTC
cdr3_aa: CASSPGTNYGYTF

j_call: TRBJ2-1
d_call: TRBD2
v_call: TRBV4-2
clone_size: .
cdr3_nt: TGTGCCAGCAGCCAAGATCCGGCTAGCGGGGTGGGAAATGAGCAGTTCTTC
cdr3_aa: CASSQDPASGVGNEQFF

j_call: TRBJ2-1
d_call: .
v_call: TRBV20-1
clone_size: .
cdr3_nt: TGCAGTGCTAGGGGTCACAATGAGCAGTTCTTC
cdr3_aa: CSARGHNEQFF

j_call: TRBJ2-7
d_call: TRBD2
v_call: TRBV7-9
clone_size: once
cdr3_nt: TGTGCCAGCAGCTTACCTTCTAGCGGCCACTACGAGCAGTACTTC
cdr3_aa: CASSLPSSGHYEQYF

j_call: TRBJ2-7
d_call: .
v_call: TRBV27
clone_size: .
cdr3_nt: TGTGCCACCAGTTGGGGCAGACCCTACGAGCAGTACTTC
cdr3_aa: CATSWGRPYEQYF

j_call: TRBJ2-5
d_call: TRBD2
v_call: TRBV7-8
clone_size: .
cdr3_nt: TGTGCCAGCAGCTCCCCTGGGGACGCGGGGGGAAATCAAGAGACCCAGTACTTC
cdr3_aa: CASSSPGDAGGNQETQYF

j_call: TRBJ1-2
d_call: .
v_call: TRBV7-9
clone_size: once
cdr3_nt: TGTGCCAGCAGCTTGGGGGGCGGAACGGGAGGCTACACCTTC
cdr3_aa: CASSLGGGTGGYTF

j_call: TRBJ1-1
d_call: .
v_call: TRBV25-1
clone_size: many
cdr3_nt: TGTGCCAGCAGTGGGGGGGGCACTGAAGCTTTCTTT
cdr3_aa: CASSGGGTEAFF

j_call: TRBJ1-1
d_call: .
v_call: TRBV27
clone_size: .
cdr3_nt: TGTGCCAGCAGTTTATGGTCCCCCAGGGTGGGAACTGAAGCTTTCTTT
cdr3_aa: CASSLWSPRVGTEAFF

j_call: TRBJ2-3
d_call: .
v_call: TRBV4-1
clone_size: .
cdr3_nt: TGCGCCAGCAGCCAAGAGGCGGGAACAGATACGCAGTATTTT
cdr3_aa: CASSQEAGTDTQYF

j_call: TRBJ2-5
d_call: .
v_call: TRBV5-1
clone_size: .
cdr3_nt: TGCGCCAGCAGCTTCCGCCGGACGGCCGAGACCCAGTACTTC
cdr3_aa: CASSFRRTAETQYF

j_call: TRBJ2-4
d_call: .
v_call: TRBV4-3
clone_size: .
cdr3_nt: TGCGCCAGCAGCCAAGATCGAGGTCCACTAGCCAAAAACATTCAGTACTTC
cdr3_aa: CASSQDRGPLAKNIQYF

j_call: TRBJ1-5
d_call: .
v_call: TRBV6-5
clone_size: .
cdr3_nt: TGTGCCAGCAGCCCCGGGGGCGATCCTCAGCCCCAGCATTTT
cdr3_aa: CASSPGGDPQPQHF

j_call: TRBJ2-7
d_call: .
v_call: TRBV4-1
clone_size: .
cdr3_nt: TGCGCCAGCAGCCACGGTGAGGGGAGCTACGAGCAGTACTTC
cdr3_aa: CASSHGEGSYEQYF

j_call: TRBJ2-5
d_call: .
v_call: TRBV7-2
clone_size: .
cdr3_nt: TGTGCCAGCAGCTTCGGGGAGACCCAGTACTTC
cdr3_aa: CASSFGETQYF